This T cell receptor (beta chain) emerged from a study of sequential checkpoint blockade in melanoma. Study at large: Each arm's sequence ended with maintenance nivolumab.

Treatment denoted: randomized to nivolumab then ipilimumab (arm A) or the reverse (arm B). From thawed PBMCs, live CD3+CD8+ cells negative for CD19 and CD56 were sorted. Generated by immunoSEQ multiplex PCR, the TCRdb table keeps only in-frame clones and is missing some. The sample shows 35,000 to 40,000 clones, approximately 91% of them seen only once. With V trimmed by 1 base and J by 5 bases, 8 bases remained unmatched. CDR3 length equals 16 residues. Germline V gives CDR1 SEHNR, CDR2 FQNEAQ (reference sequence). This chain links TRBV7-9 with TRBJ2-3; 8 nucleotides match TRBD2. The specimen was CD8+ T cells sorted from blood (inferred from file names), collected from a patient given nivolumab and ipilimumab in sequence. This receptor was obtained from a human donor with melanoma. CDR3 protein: CASSLVPTSEGDTQYF. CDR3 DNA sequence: TGTGCCAGCAGCTTAGTCCCGACTAGCGAGGGAGATACGCAGTATTTT.